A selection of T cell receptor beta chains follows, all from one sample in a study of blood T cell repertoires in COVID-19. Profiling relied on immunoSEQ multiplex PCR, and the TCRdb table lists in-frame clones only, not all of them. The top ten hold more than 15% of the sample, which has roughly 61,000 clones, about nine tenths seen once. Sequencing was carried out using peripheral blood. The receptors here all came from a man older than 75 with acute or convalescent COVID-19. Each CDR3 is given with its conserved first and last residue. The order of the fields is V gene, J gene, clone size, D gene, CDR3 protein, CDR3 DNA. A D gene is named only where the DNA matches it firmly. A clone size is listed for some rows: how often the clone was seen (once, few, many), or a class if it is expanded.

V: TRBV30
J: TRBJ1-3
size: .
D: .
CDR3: CAWSGGWSSGNTIYF
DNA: TGTGCCTGGAGTGGGGGCTGGTCCTCTGGAAACACCATATATTTT

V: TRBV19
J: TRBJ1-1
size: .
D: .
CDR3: CASSTRGALMNTEAFF
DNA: TGTGCCAGTAGTACTCGGGGGGCCCTTATGAACACTGAAGCTTTCTTT

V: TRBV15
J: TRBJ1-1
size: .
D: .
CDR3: CATSRGPGGMNTEAFF
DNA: TGTGCCACCAGCAGGGGCCCCGGGGGTATGAACACTGAAGCTTTCTTT

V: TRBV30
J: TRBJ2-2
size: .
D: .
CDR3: CAWRDTANTGELFF
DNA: TGTGCCTGGAGGGACACCGCGAACACCGGGGAGCTGTTTTTT

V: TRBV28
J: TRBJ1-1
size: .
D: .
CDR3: CASSSPSGGPTLNTEAFF
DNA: TGTGCCAGCAGTTCCCCCTCCGGGGGTCCAACACTTAACACTGAAGCTTTCTTT

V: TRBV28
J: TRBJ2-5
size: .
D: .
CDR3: CASSPPAGAGGETQYF
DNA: TGTGCCAGCAGTCCCCCGGCGGGGGCGGGTGGAGAGACCCAGTACTTC

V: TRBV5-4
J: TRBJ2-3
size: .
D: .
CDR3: CASSFWGLHTDTQYF
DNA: TGTGCCAGCAGCTTTTGGGGACTTCACACAGATACGCAGTATTTT

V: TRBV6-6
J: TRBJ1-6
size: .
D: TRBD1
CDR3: CASSYRDSNSPLHF
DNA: TGTGCCAGCAGTTACCGGGACAGTAATTCACCCCTCCACTTT

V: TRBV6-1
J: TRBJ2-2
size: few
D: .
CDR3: CASSEWPDPNTGELFF
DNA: TGTGCCAGCAGTGAATGGCCAGATCCGAACACCGGGGAGCTGTTTTTT

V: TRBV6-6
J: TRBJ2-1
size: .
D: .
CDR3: CASKDRQSSSYNEQFF
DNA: TGTGCCAGCAAAGACAGGCAGTCGAGTTCCTACAATGAGCAGTTCTTC

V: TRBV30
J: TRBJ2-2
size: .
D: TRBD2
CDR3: CAWSSGGTGELFF
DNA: TGTGCCTGGAGTTCGGGGGGGACCGGGGAGCTGTTTTTT

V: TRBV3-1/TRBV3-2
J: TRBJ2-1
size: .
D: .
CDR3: CASSQGQSGEQFF
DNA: TGTGCCAGCAGCCAAGGACAGAGTGGCGAGCAGTTCTTC

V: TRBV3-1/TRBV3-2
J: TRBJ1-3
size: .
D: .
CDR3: CASSQGGRFSGNTIYF
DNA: TGTGCCAGCAGCCAAGGGGGCAGGTTCTCTGGAAACACCATATATTTT

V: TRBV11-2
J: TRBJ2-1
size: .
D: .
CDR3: CASSPGDYNEQFF
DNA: TGTGCCAGCAGCCCCGGAGACTACAATGAGCAGTTCTTC

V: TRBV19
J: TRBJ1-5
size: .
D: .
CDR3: CASSISVDQPQHF
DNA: TGTGCCAGTAGTATCTCCGTAGATCAGCCCCAGCATTTT

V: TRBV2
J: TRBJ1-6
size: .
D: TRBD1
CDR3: CASSETGVLYNSPLHF
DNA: TGTGCCAGCAGTGAAACAGGGGTACTTTATAATTCACCCCTCCACTTT

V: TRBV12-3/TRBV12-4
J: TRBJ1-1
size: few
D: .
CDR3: CATDGKGDTEAFF
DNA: TGTGCCACCGATGGAAAGGGGGACACTGAAGCTTTCTTT

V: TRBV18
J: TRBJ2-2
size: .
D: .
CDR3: CASSLSAGHGELFF
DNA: TGTGCCAGCTCACTTTCCGCAGGACACGGGGAGCTGTTTTTT

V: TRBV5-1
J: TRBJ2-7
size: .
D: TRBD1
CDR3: CASSRSGQGASYEQYF
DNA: TGCGCCAGCAGCCGCTCTGGACAGGGGGCTTCCTACGAGCAGTACTTC

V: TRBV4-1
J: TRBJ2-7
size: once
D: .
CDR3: CASSLRGMVRTGPYEQYF
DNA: TGCGCCAGCAGCCTCCGGGGGATGGTACGGACGGGACCCTACGAGCAGTACTTC

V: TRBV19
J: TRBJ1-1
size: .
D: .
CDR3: CASTGYTEAFF
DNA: TGTGCCAGTACGGGTTACACTGAAGCTTTCTTT

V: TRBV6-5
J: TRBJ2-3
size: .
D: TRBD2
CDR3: CASSPRTSGGGSQYF
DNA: TGTGCCAGCAGTCCCAGGACTAGCGGGGGGGGATCGCAGTATTTT

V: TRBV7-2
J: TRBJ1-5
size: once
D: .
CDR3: CASSLVVGADSNQPQHF
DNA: TGTGCCAGCAGCTTAGTCGTAGGGGCGGATAGCAATCAGCCCCAGCATTTT

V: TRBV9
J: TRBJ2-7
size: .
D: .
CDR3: CASSVGGQSTYEQYF
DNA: TGTGCCAGCAGCGTCGGGGGACAGTCCACCTACGAGCAGTACTTC

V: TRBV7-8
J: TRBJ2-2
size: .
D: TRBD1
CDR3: CASKPGTGFSGELFF
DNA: TGTGCCAGCAAGCCCGGGACAGGGTTTTCCGGGGAGCTGTTTTTT

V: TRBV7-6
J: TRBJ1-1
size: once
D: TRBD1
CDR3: CASSSRQGTEAFF
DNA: TGTGCCAGCAGCTCGCGACAGGGCACTGAAGCTTTCTTT

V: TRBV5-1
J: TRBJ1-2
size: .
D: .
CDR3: CASSPRDGGAGGYTF
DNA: TGCGCCAGCAGCCCTAGGGACGGCGGGGCTGGTGGCTACACCTTC

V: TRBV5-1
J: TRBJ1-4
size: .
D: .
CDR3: CASSLGTAEELFF
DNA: TGCGCCAGCAGCTTGGGGACAGCCGAAGAACTGTTTTTT

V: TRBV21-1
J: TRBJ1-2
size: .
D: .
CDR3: CASSPHPDSTNF
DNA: TGTGCCAGCAGCCCTCACCCAGACAGCACCAACTTC

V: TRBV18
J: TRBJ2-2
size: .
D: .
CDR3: CASSPDEGNTGELFF
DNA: TGTGCCAGCTCGCCGGACGAGGGGAACACCGGGGAGCTGTTTTTT

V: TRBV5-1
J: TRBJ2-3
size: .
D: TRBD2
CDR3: CASSFRLAGADTQYF
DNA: TGCGCCAGCAGCTTCCGACTAGCGGGGGCCGATACGCAGTATTTT

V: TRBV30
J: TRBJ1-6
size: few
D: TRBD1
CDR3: CAWSGGTGMGPLHF
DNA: TGTGCCTGGAGTGGAGGGACAGGGATGGGACCCCTCCACTTT

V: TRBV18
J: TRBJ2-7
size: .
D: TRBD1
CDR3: CASSPPGQGFGEQYF
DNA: TGTGCCAGCTCACCACCGGGACAGGGGTTCGGCGAGCAGTACTTC

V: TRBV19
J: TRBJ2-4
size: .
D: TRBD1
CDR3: CASSDGTGGLNIQYF
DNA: TGTGCCAGTAGTGACGGGACAGGGGGTCTAAACATTCAGTACTTC

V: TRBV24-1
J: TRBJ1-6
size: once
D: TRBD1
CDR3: CATKWDRDNSPLHF
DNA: TGTGCCACCAAGTGGGACAGGGATAATTCACCCCTCCACTTT

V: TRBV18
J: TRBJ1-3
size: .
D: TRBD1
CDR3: CASSPGQGRNTIYF
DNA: TGTGCCAGCTCACCCGGACAGGGGAGAAACACCATATATTTT

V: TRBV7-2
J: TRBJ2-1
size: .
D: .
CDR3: CASSLAQGTYNEQFF
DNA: TGTGCCAGCAGCTTAGCCCAGGGGACCTACAATGAGCAGTTCTTC

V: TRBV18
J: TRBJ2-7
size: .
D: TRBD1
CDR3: CASSRTGGHEQYF
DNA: TGTGCCAGCTCACGAACAGGGGGCCACGAGCAGTACTTC

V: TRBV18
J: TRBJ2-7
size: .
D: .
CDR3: CASSLKDGAEQYF
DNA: TGTGCCAGCTCACTTAAGGATGGGGCCGAGCAGTACTTC

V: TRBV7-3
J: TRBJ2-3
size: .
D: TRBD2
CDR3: CASSPRGSGHTDTQYF
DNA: TGTGCCAGCAGCCCCCGAGGTAGCGGGCACACAGATACGCAGTATTTT

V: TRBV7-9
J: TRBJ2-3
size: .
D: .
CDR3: CASSLGGTSTDTQYF
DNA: TGTGCCAGCAGCTTAGGGGGCACAAGCACAGATACGCAGTATTTT

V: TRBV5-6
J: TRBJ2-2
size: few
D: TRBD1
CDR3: CASSLGDRGKTGELFF
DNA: TGTGCCAGCAGCTTGGGGGACAGGGGAAAAACCGGGGAGCTGTTTTTT

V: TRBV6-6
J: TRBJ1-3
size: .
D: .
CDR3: CASSPVVGSSGNTIYF
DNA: TGTGCCAGCAGCCCTGTGGTTGGCAGCTCTGGAAACACCATATATTTT

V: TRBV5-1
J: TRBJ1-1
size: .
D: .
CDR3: CASSLAQGWTEAFF
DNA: TGCGCCAGCAGCTTGGCTCAGGGGTGGACTGAAGCTTTCTTT

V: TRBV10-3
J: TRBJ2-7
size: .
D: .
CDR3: CAISDPGRAYEQYF
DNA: TGTGCCATCAGTGATCCTGGGAGAGCCTACGAGCAGTACTTC

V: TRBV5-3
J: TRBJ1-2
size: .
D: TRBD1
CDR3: CARSEGQGVGYTF
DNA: TGTGCCAGAAGCGAGGGACAGGGGGTTGGCTACACCTTC